This T cell receptor beta chain is from a study of cytomegalovirus exposure and HLA in healthy donors listed by TCRdb under 2017. General notes on the study: According to a later analysis, the 120 or so validation repertoires were produced on the same platform as the 666 repertoires of the first cohort. The study was designed to test whether signatures of past pathogen exposure could be identified by cataloging public T cell receptors. To predict cytomegalovirus infection status, the study combined high-throughput TCR immunosequencing, statistical association of individual TCRs with disease status, and machine learning. Besides the first cohort of under 700 subjects, a separate validation cohort made up of 120 different subjects was used.

Comments on this clone: The specificity of this receptor is unknown. No much larger clone is present one base from it, and per-base qualities are unavailable.

Via the germline V gene, CDR1 is MDHEN and CDR2 SYDVKM. There are 13 amino acids in the CDR3, from cysteine to phenylalanine inclusive. Kept here is only the CDR3 DNA, which spans 39 bases and is read in frame from base 1. For this chain, trimming is 10 bases at the V end and 4 bases at the J end, and the number of junction bases without a gene match is 9. The library was prepared using the immunoSEQ multiplex PCR assay. Processing in the source paper ran as follows. To diagnose cytomegalovirus status from the catalog of TCR beta chain sequences, a statistical classification framework was built. What TCRdb holds here is the immuneACCESS table cut down to in-frame rearrangements. Part of the clones is not present; checked against another copy, under half of the missing clones reflect an unresolved V gene, and the others are unexplained. The V and J calls and clone size are taken from that table; D and trimming were inferred from the DNA. The sample records about 220,000 clones, approximately 87% of which are singletons. The ten largest clones add up to approximately 2.5% of the sample.

Donors formed part of the validation cohort, which comprised about 130 subjects and was distinct from the first cohort of several hundred subjects. What the research found in general, with its limitations: A later analysis found that TCRs clustered in the first cohort also tended to co-occur in the 120 validation repertoires, with more than 90% of cluster scores above 0. Across donors, most TCR sequences were observed very rarely, whereas some public TCRs were present in many individuals. The classifier was reported to diagnose cytomegalovirus status with high specificity and sensitivity in both the original and validation cohorts. A total of roughly 160 TCR beta chains were listed by the study as associated with cytomegalovirus. It was suggested by the authors that the approach could potentially be generalized to other disease states and immunological phenotypes. A later analysis had no HLA typing for the validation cohort, so co-occurrence there was scored across all 110 or so repertoires. In vitro tests confirmed that a few of the cytomegalovirus-associated TCR beta chains recognize cytomegalovirus antigens.

The specimen was PBMCs. The sequence links TRBV28 to TRBJ2-5, and 7 junctional nucleotides match TRBD1. The TCR was taken from a young man in good health and CMV-seronegative. The CDR3 protein is CATLDRRGETQYF. Read as DNA, the sequence is TGTGCCACCCTGGACAGGCGTGGAGAGACCCAGTACTTC.